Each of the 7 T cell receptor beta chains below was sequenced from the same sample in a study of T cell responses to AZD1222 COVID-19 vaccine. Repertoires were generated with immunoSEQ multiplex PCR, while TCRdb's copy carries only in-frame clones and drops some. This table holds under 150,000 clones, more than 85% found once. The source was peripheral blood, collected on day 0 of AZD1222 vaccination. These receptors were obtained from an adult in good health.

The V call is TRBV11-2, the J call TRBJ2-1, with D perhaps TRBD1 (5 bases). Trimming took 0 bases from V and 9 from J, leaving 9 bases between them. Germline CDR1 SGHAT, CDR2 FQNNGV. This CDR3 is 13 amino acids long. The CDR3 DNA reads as TGTGCCAGCAGCTTAGACAGGGCCGGTGAGCAGTTCTTC. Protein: CASSLDRAGEQFF.

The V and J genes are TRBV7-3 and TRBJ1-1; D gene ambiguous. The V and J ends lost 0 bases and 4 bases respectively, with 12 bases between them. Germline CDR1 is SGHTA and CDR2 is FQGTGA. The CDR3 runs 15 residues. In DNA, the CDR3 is TGTGCCAGCAGCTTAACAGGGAGGGTTGGCACTGAAGCTTTCTTT. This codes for CASSLTGRVGTEAFF.

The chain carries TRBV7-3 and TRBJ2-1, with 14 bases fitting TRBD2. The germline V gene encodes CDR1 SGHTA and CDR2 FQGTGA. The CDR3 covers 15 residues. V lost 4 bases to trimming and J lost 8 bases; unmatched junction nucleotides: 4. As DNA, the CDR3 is TGTGCCAGCAGCTCCGGACTAGCGGGAGGTTATGAGCAGTTCTTC. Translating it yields CASSSGLAGGYEQFF.

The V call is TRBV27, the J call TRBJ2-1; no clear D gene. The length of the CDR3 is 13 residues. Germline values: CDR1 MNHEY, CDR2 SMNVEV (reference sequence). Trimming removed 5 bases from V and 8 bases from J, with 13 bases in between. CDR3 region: CASSLLVGDEQFF. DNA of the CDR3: TGTGCCAGCAGTCTCTTAGTTGGCGATGAGCAGTTCTTC.

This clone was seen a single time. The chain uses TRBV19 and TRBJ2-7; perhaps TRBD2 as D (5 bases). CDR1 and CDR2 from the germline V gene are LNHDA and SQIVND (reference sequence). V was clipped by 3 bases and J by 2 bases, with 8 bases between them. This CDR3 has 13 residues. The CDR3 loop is CASSIQLAYEQYF. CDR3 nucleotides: TGTGCCAGTAGTATTCAACTAGCCTACGAGCAGTACTTC.

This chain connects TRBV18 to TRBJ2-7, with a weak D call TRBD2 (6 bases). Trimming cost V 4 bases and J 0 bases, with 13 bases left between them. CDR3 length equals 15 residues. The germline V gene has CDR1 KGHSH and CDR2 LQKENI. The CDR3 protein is CASSLPGVYSYEQYF. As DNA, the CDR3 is TGTGCCAGCTCACTCCCGGGGGTCTACTCCTACGAGCAGTACTTC. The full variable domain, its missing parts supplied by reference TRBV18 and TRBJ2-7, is NAGVMQNPRHLVRRRGQEARLRCSPMKGHSHVYWYRQLPEEGLKFMVYLQKENIIDESGMPKERFSAEFPKEGPSILRIQQVVRGDSAAYFCASSLPGVYSYEQYFGPGTRLTVT.

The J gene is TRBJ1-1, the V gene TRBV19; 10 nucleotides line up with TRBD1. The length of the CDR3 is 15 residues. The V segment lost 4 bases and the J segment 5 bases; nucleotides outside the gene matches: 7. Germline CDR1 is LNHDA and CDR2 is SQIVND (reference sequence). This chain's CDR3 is CASSTGGQGRTEAFF. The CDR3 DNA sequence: TGTGCCAGTAGTACTGGGGGACAGGGGAGGACTGAAGCTTTCTTT.